This entry lists 21 T cell receptor beta chains sequenced from one sample in a study of vaccination effects on CD4 cells after COVID-19. Repertoires were generated with immunoSEQ multiplex PCR, while TCRdb's copy carries only in-frame clones and drops some. The sample consists of some 68,000 clones, roughly 70% of them appearing once. ViraFEST assay sequencing came after antigen-specific CD4+ T cells were expanded with viral peptide pools. Once cultured for around 11 days, the cells underwent separation to obtain CD4+ T cells. Nucleocapsid antibodies were negative in the vaccine recipients, who had never had SARS-CoV-2 infection. Their antigens remain unidentified. Here the sequenced sample was CD4+ T cells from PBMCs cultured with HCoV-OC43 spike peptides, taken before COVID-19 vaccination. Subset: HCoV-OC43 spike overlapping peptide pool stimulation. These receptors all stem from a human donor who received a COVID-19 vaccine.

CDR3 sequence: CASSNQETQYF. The CDR3 DNA is TGTGCCAGCAGCAACCAAGAGACCCAGTACTTC. The V call is TRBV21-1, the J call TRBJ2-5. TRBV21-1 corresponds to a pseudogene. The CDR3 is 11 amino acids.

This clone was recorded a few times. The chain combines TRBV24-1 with TRBJ1-5, with 8 nucleotides matching TRBD1. The germline V gene has CDR1 KGHDR and CDR2 SFDVKD. The CDR3 is made up of 14 amino acids. The J segment lost 6 bases and the V segment lost 4 bases, leaving 4 bases of the junction unmatched. In nucleotides, the CDR3 is TGTGCCACCAGTGAGCAGGGGGCAAGTCAGCCCCAGCATTTT. This encodes CATSEQGASQPQHF.

The chain links TRBV10-3 to TRBJ2-3; D may be TRBD1 (8 bases). V was trimmed by 10 bases and J by 0 bases, leaving 17 bases between them. Germline-derived CDR1 and CDR2 are ENHRY and SYGVKD. The CDR3 contains 15 residues. In DNA, the CDR3 is TGTGCCACGAAAGGGGGGGACAGGAGCACAGATACGCAGTATTTT. Protein product: CATKGGDRSTDTQYF.

The rearrangement uses TRBV5-4 and TRBJ1-2; TRBD1 is a possible D gene (5 bases). Trimming stripped 0 bases from V and 7 bases from J, with 13 bases between. Germline CDR1 and CDR2: SGHNT and YYREEE (reference sequence). The CDR3 is 14 amino acids. This CDR3 reads CASSLAPGDGGYTF. As DNA, the CDR3 is TGTGCCAGCAGCTTGGCACCGGGGGATGGTGGCTACACCTTC. Filled out from reference TRBV5-4 and TRBJ1-2, the complete variable domain reads ETGVTQSPTHLIKTRGQQVTLRCSSQSGHNTVSWYQQALGQGPQFIFQYYREEENGRGNFPPRFSGLQFPNYSSELNVNALELDDSALYLCASSLAPGDGGYTFGSGTRLTVV.

V usage is TRBV19 and J usage is TRBJ2-4; D is possibly TRBD2 (6 bases). V was cut by 2 bases and J by 2 bases, with 28 bases left in between. The V gene's germline CDR1 is LNHDA and CDR2 SQIVND (reference sequence). This CDR3 is built from 21 residues. Written as DNA, the CDR3 is TGTGCCAGTAGTATATTTAGGCGAGGGAGGTCCCGGCTTATCACCAAAAACATTCAGTACTTC. It yields the protein CASSIFRRGRSRLITKNIQYF.

The chain carries TRBV19 and TRBJ2-3; tentative D call: TRBD1 (5 bases). Germline CDR1 LNHDA, CDR2 SQIVND (reference sequence). This CDR3 has 14 amino acids. V gave up 7 bases and J gave up 0 bases, with 11 bases separating them. The CDR3 coding sequence is TGTGCCAGTAAGCAGGGAATAAGCACAGATACGCAGTATTTT. Translating it yields CASKQGISTDTQYF.

The CDR3: CASSFALGYSYNEQFF. CDR3 coding DNA: TGTGCCAGCAGTTTTGCTTTAGGTTACTCCTACAATGAGCAGTTCTTC. J is TRBJ2-1 and V is TRBV27; D unresolved. Germline V lookup: CDR1 MNHEY, CDR2 SMNVEV (reference sequence). The CDR3 length is 16 residues. V was trimmed by 3 bases and J by 0 bases, leaving 12 bases between them.

V is TRBV19 and J is TRBJ2-1; a possible D gene is TRBD1 (6 bases). The CDR3 totals 14 residues. Trimming pared 7 bases from V and 6 bases from J, leaving 16 bases between. The germline CDR1 and CDR2 sequences are LNHDA and SQIVND (reference sequence). The CDR3 DNA reads TGTGCCAGTAAGTCGAGACAGGAACTCAATGAGCAGTTCTTC. This sequence encodes CASKSRQELNEQFF.

This chain joins TRBV24-1 and TRBJ2-6, with 9 bases identical to TRBD2. The CDR3 loop spans 14 amino acids. After removal of 11 bases from V and 1 base from J, the junction contained 2 bases not matched to a gene. Germline CDR1 is KGHDR and CDR2 is SFDVKD. CDR3 protein: CASGRGSGANVLTF. The CDR3 DNA is TGTGCCAGCGGGAGGGGTTCTGGGGCCAACGTCCTGACTTTC.

This clone was seen just once. The CDR3, as DNA: TGTGCCATCAAATCGGGGTACAATGAGCAGTTCTTC. It specifies CAIKSGYNEQFF. The chain has TRBV6-5 and TRBJ2-1, with D possibly TRBD2 on 5 matching bases. CDR3 length: 12 residues. The V gene lost 10 bases and the J gene lost 4 bases, with 11 bases spanning the gap. Germline lookup yields CDR1 MNHEY and CDR2 SVGAGI.

In this sample, this clone turned up a few times. This chain connects TRBV6-6 to TRBJ1-2, with D tentatively TRBD1 (6 bases). The CDR3 length is 13 residues. Deletions cut 8 bases from V and 4 bases from J, with 14 bases between. Germline CDR1 and CDR2: MNHNY and SVGAGI (reference sequence). In nucleotides, the CDR3 is TGTGCCAGCGGCCTACAGGGTCTCTATGGCTACACCTTC. Protein: CASGLQGLYGYTF.

The rearrangement links TRBV7-8 to TRBJ1-3; D unclear. The germline V and J ends were trimmed by 3 bases and 0 bases, with 12 bases remaining between them. Germline V lookup: CDR1 SGHVS, CDR2 FQNEAQ. This CDR3 is built from 16 residues. In DNA, the CDR3 is TGTGCCAGCAGCTTCTCCCAGGTCCGCTCTGGAAACACCATATATTTT. Its translation is CASSFSQVRSGNTIYF.

The J gene is TRBJ2-7, the V gene TRBV2; the match to TRBD1 covers 8 bases. This CDR3 contains 14 residues. V trimming: 6 bases; J trimming: 1 base; junction bases outside the gene matches: 5. Germline V gives CDR1 SNHLY, CDR2 FYNNEI. This CDR3 reads CASRMGQASYEQYV. The CDR3 DNA sequence: TGTGCCAGCAGAATGGGACAGGCTTCCTACGAGCAGTACGTC.

The chain employs TRBV12-5 and TRBJ1-4; D is undetermined. Germline loops: CDR1 LGHNT, CDR2 FRNRAP. The length of the CDR3 is 12 residues. V shed 7 bases and J shed 0 bases, with 3 bases lying between them. In nucleotides, the CDR3 is TGTGCTAGTGCTTCAACTAATGAAAAACTGTTTTTT. Translation gives CASASTNEKLFF. The full variable domain, rest sourced from reference TRBV12-5 and TRBJ1-4, is DARVTQTPRHKVTEMGQEVTMRCQPILGHNTVFWYRQTMMQGLELLAYFRNRAPLDDSGMPKDRFSAEMPDATLATLKIQPSEPRDSAVYFCASASTNEKLFFGSGTQLSVL.

J is TRBJ1-1 and V is TRBV6-5; 7 nucleotides match TRBD1. Unmatched junction bases numbered 6, after V lost 5 bases and J lost 0 bases. Germline values: CDR1 MNHEY, CDR2 SVGAGI. The CDR3 has 15 residues. The CDR3 DNA is TGTGCCAGCAGTCCGCCGACAGGGTTGAACACTGAAGCTTTCTTT. Protein: CASSPPTGLNTEAFF.

This rearrangement joins TRBV27 to TRBJ1-1; TRBD1 might be the D (6 bases). The CDR3 has 13 amino acids. Deletions cut 3 bases from V and 9 bases from J, with 14 bases between. Germline V gives CDR1 MNHEY, CDR2 SMNVEV (reference sequence). This CDR3 is CASSLSGTLQAFF. CDR3 nucleotides: TGTGCCAGCAGTTTGTCCGGGACACTTCAAGCTTTCTTT.

V and J are TRBV4-1 and TRBJ2-3; 8 nucleotides line up with TRBD2. V was pared by 0 bases and J by 1 base, with 6 bases of the junction left unmatched. CDR1 is MGHRA, CDR2 YSYEKL, per germline. The CDR3 runs 17 residues. CDR3 region: CASSQDRGGLGTDTQYF. In nucleotides, the CDR3 is TGCGCCAGCAGCCAAGATCGGGGGGGTTTGGGCACAGATACGCAGTATTTT.

The chain couples TRBV5-1 to TRBJ2-3, with D unclear. The CDR3 consists of 15 residues. V was trimmed by 4 bases and J by 2 bases, leaving 14 bases between them. CDR1 and CDR2 from the germline V gene are SGHRS and YFSETQ. In DNA form, the CDR3 reads TGCGCCAGCAGCAAAACAGAAGAGTACACAGATACGCAGTATTTT. Translation: CASSKTEEYTDTQYF.

This chain uses TRBV24-1 with TRBJ2-2; the D gene could be TRBD1 or TRBD2 (6 bases each). Trimming pared 7 bases from V and 2 bases from J, leaving 22 bases between. Germline CDR1 is KGHDR and CDR2 is SFDVKD. The CDR3 contains 18 residues. The CDR3 loop is CATSLRDTAPENTGELFF. CDR3 coding DNA: TGTGCCACCAGCCTGCGGGACACCGCCCCGGAAAACACCGGGGAGCTGTTTTTT.

This clone was counted between two and nine times. The rearrangement uses TRBV29-1 and TRBJ2-1, with 12 bases that match TRBD1. The CDR3 runs to 13 residues. Germline V gene lookup returns CDR1 SQVTM and CDR2 ANQGSEA. V shed 7 bases and J 7 bases; nucleotides not matched to a gene: 5. The CDR3 DNA follows: TGCAGCGCTGAGGGACAGGGGGCGAATGAGCAGTTCTTC. This encodes CSAEGQGANEQFF.

The rearrangement uses TRBV18 and TRBJ1-1, with TRBD1 matching over 12 bases. CDR1 is KGHSH and CDR2 is LQKENI in the germline V gene. This CDR3 has 17 residues. Trimming cost V 3 bases and J 5 bases; bases outside gene matches: 10. CDR3 sequence reads: CASSPPGTGGAETEAFF. The CDR3 DNA follows: TGTGCCAGCTCACCTCCCGGGACAGGGGGCGCAGAAACTGAAGCTTTCTTT.